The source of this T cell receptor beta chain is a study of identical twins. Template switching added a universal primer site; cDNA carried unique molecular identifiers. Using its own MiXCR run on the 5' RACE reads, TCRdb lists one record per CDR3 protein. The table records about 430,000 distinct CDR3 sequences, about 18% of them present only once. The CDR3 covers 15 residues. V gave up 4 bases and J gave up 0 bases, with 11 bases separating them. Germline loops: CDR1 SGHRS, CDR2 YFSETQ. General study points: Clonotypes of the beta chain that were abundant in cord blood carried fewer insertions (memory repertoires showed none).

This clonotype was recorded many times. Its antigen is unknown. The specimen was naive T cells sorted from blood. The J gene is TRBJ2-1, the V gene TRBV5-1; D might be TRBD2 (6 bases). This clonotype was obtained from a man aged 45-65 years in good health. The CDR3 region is CASSLRLVSYNEQFF. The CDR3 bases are TGCGCCAGCAGCCTACGACTAGTCTCCTACAATGAGCAGTTCTTC.